Given below is one T cell receptor beta chain in context. This sample was included in a study of naive CD8 T cells in extremely preterm neonates. Sequenced by immunoSEQ multiplex PCR; TCRdb stores in-frame clones only, minus some. The sample shows over 3,500 clones, less than 98% of them seen only once. This receptor was obtained from a human donor in good health. Material: naive CD8+ T cells from blood.

CDR3 loop: CASSPSAGALNTEAFF. The CDR3, as DNA: TGTGCCAGCTCACCTTCCGCGGGGGCGCTGAACACTGAAGCTTTCTTT. The J gene is TRBJ1-1, the V gene TRBV18; TRBD1 is a possible D gene (6 bases). Between the trimmed V and J ends, which lost 3 bases and 0 bases, there was a span of 14 bases. This CDR3 comprises 16 residues. Looked up from germline, CDR1 is KGHSH and CDR2 is LQKENI.